This note documents a single TCR beta chain sequence. Its specificity is not known. This specimen belongs to a study of cytomegalovirus exposure and HLA in healthy donors. General study findings and limits: The authors listed 150 to 200 TCR beta chains as cytomegalovirus-associated.

The PCR was carried out with 60 Vbeta primers and 13 Jbeta primers. The method was immunoSEQ multiplex PCR; TCRdb's version includes in-frame clones alone and lacks a portion of them. Among 150,000 to 200,000 clones, around 87% were seen once, and the ten largest hold roughly 1.7%. The sequence was collected from a woman between 18 and 30 years old in good health and CMV-seronegative. The specimen sequenced was PBMCs.

The CDR3 sequence is CASRPKMGRETQYF. In DNA, the CDR3 is TGTGCCAGTAGGCCTAAGATGGGGAGAGAGACCCAGTACTTC. The chain combines TRBV19 with TRBJ2-5; the D gene is possibly TRBD2 (5 bases). V gave up 6 bases and J gave up 4 bases, with 15 bases separating them. Looked up from germline, CDR1 is LNHDA and CDR2 is SQIVND (reference sequence). This CDR3 has 14 residues.